This T cell receptor (beta chain) was captured by sequencing in a study of tumor and adjacent non-tumor tissue in lung cancer. Study as a whole: There were 11 to 13 adenocarcinoma, a couple of squamous cell carcinoma and 1 small cell lung cancer cases.

TCRbeta libraries were built with three rounds of nested PCR, modified from ARM-PCR. TCRdb independently ran MiXCR on the multiplex PCR reads; one entry per CDR3 protein. Of about 120,000 distinct CDR3 sequences in the sample, approximately 71% were seen once. In this sample, this clonotype turned up once. This sample's RNA came from whole unsorted tissue. Donors were chemotherapy-naive, newly diagnosed lung cancer surgical patients in China, August–November 2014. Germline values: CDR1 KGHDR, CDR2 SFDVKD. V was cut by 6 bases and J by 1 base, with 17 bases left in between. This CDR3 has 16 residues. This rearrangement joins TRBV24-1 to TRBJ2-5, with D perhaps matching TRBD2 (6 bases). This clonotype was sampled from a man aged 30 to 39 with non-small cell lung cancer. Input material: lung tumor tissue. The CDR3 DNA reads TGTGCCACCAGTAATCCGCGGGAAGGACTCCAAGAGACCCAGTACTTC. It specifies CATSNPREGLQETQYF.